Listed below are T cell receptor beta chains from one sample, sequenced in a study of T cell repertoires in cytomegalovirus infection. Via MiXCR, TCRdb re-called the reads, giving one row per CDR3 protein. The top ten hold roughly 20% of the sample, which has roughly 310,000 distinct CDR3 sequences, about 29% seen once. Their recognized antigens are unknown. The sequencing here drew on cultured PBMCs, taken from culture after CMV antigen stimulation. These receptors originate from a human donor in good health (CMV status not recorded). Some clones in this sample may be carry-over from other donors' samples. Both conserved end residues are part of each CDR3. D genes are given only for firm matches. Clone size is shown for a subset of rows, as once, few, many or a class of expanded clone.

abundance: few
j_gene: TRBJ1-4
v_gene: TRBV27
d_gene: .
CDR3nt: TGTGCCAGTAAACGACAGGACGGTAATGAAAAACTGTTTTTT
CDR3aa: CASKRQDGNEKLFF

abundance: .
j_gene: TRBJ1-5
v_gene: TRBV6-5
d_gene: .
CDR3nt: TGTGCCAGCAGTCCCGGGACAACCTATCAGCCCCAGCATTTT
CDR3aa: CASSPGTTYQPQHF

abundance: .
j_gene: TRBJ2-7
v_gene: TRBV28
d_gene: .
CDR3nt: TGTGCCAGCAGTTTTCAGGCGGTGGCCTACGAGCAGTACTTC
CDR3aa: CASSFQAVAYEQYF

abundance: .
j_gene: TRBJ2-3
v_gene: TRBV9
d_gene: TRBD2
CDR3nt: TGTGCCAGCAGCGAACTAGCGGGGGGGACCACAGATACGCAGTATTTT
CDR3aa: CASSELAGGTTDTQYF

abundance: .
j_gene: TRBJ2-7
v_gene: TRBV7-8
d_gene: .
CDR3nt: TGTGCCAGCAGCTTAGCGGGATTCTCCTACGAGCAGTACTTC
CDR3aa: CASSLAGFSYEQYF

abundance: .
j_gene: TRBJ1-1
v_gene: TRBV7-3
d_gene: TRBD1
CDR3nt: TGTGCCAGCAGCGCGCAGGGGGGTTACACTGAAGCTTTCTTT
CDR3aa: CASSAQGGYTEAFF

abundance: .
j_gene: TRBJ2-3
v_gene: TRBV3-1
d_gene: .
CDR3nt: TGTGCCAGCAGCCAAGATCTAGCAGATACGCAGTATTTT
CDR3aa: CASSQDLADTQYF

abundance: few
j_gene: TRBJ2-3
v_gene: TRBV7-3
d_gene: TRBD2
CDR3nt: TGTGCCAGCAGCTTAAAGGGACTAGCCCAAACAGATACGCAGTATTTT
CDR3aa: CASSLKGLAQTDTQYF

abundance: .
j_gene: TRBJ2-1
v_gene: TRBV19
d_gene: .
CDR3nt: TGTGCCAGTAGTATAGAGGCTACCCAAGGTAATGAGCAGTTCTTC
CDR3aa: CASSIEATQGNEQFF

abundance: .
j_gene: TRBJ2-5
v_gene: TRBV12-3/TRBV12-4
d_gene: .
CDR3nt: TGTGCCAGTCGAGCGGATCAAGAGACCCAGTACTTC
CDR3aa: CASRADQETQYF

abundance: .
j_gene: TRBJ2-2
v_gene: TRBV7-6
d_gene: TRBD2
CDR3nt: TGTGCCAGCAGCTCCCACAGCGGGATCGACACCGGGGAGCTGTTTTTT
CDR3aa: CASSSHSGIDTGELFF

abundance: few
j_gene: TRBJ1-6
v_gene: TRBV7-3
d_gene: TRBD1
CDR3nt: TGTGCCAGCAGCGCTGGGACAGAGAATTCACCCCTCCACTTT
CDR3aa: CASSAGTENSPLHF

abundance: .
j_gene: TRBJ2-7
v_gene: TRBV20-1
d_gene: .
CDR3nt: TGCAGTGCTCGTCGCCTAGCACCAACTAGCTACGAGCAGTACTTC
CDR3aa: CSARRLAPTSYEQYF

abundance: .
j_gene: TRBJ2-2
v_gene: TRBV25-1
d_gene: .
CDR3nt: TGTGCCAGCAGGGAAACAGGGTTCACTAACACCGGGGAGCTGTTTTTT
CDR3aa: CASRETGFTNTGELFF

abundance: .
j_gene: TRBJ2-2
v_gene: TRBV19
d_gene: TRBD1
CDR3nt: TGTGCCAGTAGTATAGGCAGGGGGTATAACACCGGGGAGCTGTTTTTT
CDR3aa: CASSIGRGYNTGELFF